The 10 T cell receptor beta chains listed next were all sequenced from one sample in a study of long-term antiretroviral therapy in people with HIV. At the survey level, the v3.0 immunoSEQ assay was run. The repertoire was sequenced with immunoSEQ multiplex PCR; TCRdb's copy has only in-frame clones and lacks some. The sample contains about 7,200 clones, under 85% of which appear only once. The sample here was unsorted PBMCs, taken approximately 11 months before starting antiretroviral therapy. The receptor set was obtained from a man aged 35 to 55 with HIV.

V usage is TRBV19 and J usage is TRBJ1-6; 7 nucleotides align to TRBD1. V gave up 6 bases and J gave up 4 bases; unmatched junction bases: 3. Germline V gives CDR1 LNHDA, CDR2 SQIVND (reference sequence). The CDR3 is 14 residues long. The CDR3 region is CASSLGQYNSPLHF. CDR3 in DNA: TGTGCCAGTAGCTTGGGACAGTATAATTCACCCCTCCACTTT.

The V call is TRBV7-8, the J call TRBJ2-7, with no clear D. The V and J ends lost 1 base and 3 bases respectively, with 10 bases between them. The CDR3 runs to 14 residues. CDR1 is SGHVS and CDR2 is FQNEAQ in the germline V gene. The CDR3 loop is CASSLDNFRYEQYF. CDR3 sequence (DNA): TGTGCCAGCAGCTTAGACAATTTTCGCTACGAGCAGTACTTC.

The chain links TRBV29-1 to TRBJ1-2; D is possibly TRBD1 (6 bases). Per germline, CDR1 SQVTM and CDR2 ANQGSEA. The CDR3 consists of 14 residues. V lost 3 bases to trimming and J lost 1 base, with 12 bases between them. This CDR3 is CSVDRGQLNYGYTF. Written as DNA, the CDR3 is TGCAGCGTTGATCGCGGACAGCTTAACTATGGCTACACCTTC.

This clone was seen a handful of times. This sequence joins TRBV9 and TRBJ1-2; D may be TRBD1 (6 bases). The germline V gene encodes CDR1 SGDLS and CDR2 YYNGEE. The CDR3 sequence is 18 residues long. V dropped 2 bases and J dropped 4 bases, with 24 bases sitting between them. CDR3 sequence reads: CASSVIEGVRRNFYGYTF. CDR3 DNA sequence: TGTGCCAGCAGCGTGATTGAGGGGGTTCGACGAAACTTCTATGGCTACACCTTC.

V is TRBV15 and J is TRBJ1-4; tentatively, D is TRBD1 (5 bases). CDR3 length equals 16 residues. Germline V gene sequence: CDR1 LNHNV, CDR2 YYDKDF (reference sequence). V lost 3 bases and J lost 4, with 15 bases in between. CDR3 coding DNA: TGTGCCACCAGCAGGCCCGAGACAGACCTTAATGAAAAACTGTTTTTT. This codes for CATSRPETDLNEKLFF.

V and J are TRBV13 and TRBJ2-7, with D tentatively TRBD1 (6 bases). Per germline, CDR1 PRHDT and CDR2 FYEKMQ (reference sequence). V dropped 5 bases and J dropped 1 base, with 15 bases sitting between them. The CDR3 length is 15 residues. CDR3 region: CASSPRDTASYEQYF. In DNA form, the CDR3 reads TGTGCCAGCAGCCCCCGGGACACAGCTTCCTACGAGCAGTACTTC. The whole variable domain, filled in from reference TRBV13 and TRBJ2-7, reads AAGVIQSPRHLIKEKRETATLKCYPIPRHDTVYWYQQGPGQDPQFLISFYEKMQSDKGSIPDRFSAQQFSDYHSELNMSSLELGDSALYFCASSPRDTASYEQYFGPGTRLTVT.

The chain employs TRBV28 and TRBJ2-7; tentatively, D is TRBD1 (6 bases). With 6 bases removed from V and 1 base from J, the gap between germline ends came to 13 bases. This CDR3 comprises 14 residues. Per the germline V gene, CDR1 is MDHEN and CDR2 is SYDVKM. As DNA, the CDR3 is TGTGCCAGCAGGCCAATGGGGGCATCCTACGAGCAGTACTTC. Its translation is CASRPMGASYEQYF.

The chain combines TRBV6-1 with TRBJ2-7; 10 positions agree with TRBD1. The CDR3 has 15 residues. V was pared by 5 bases and J by 4 bases, with 8 bases of the junction left unmatched. The germline V gene encodes CDR1 MNHNS and CDR2 SASEGT. In nucleotides, the CDR3 is TGTGCCAGCAGTATAACGACAGGGGGCGCTTACGAGCAGTACTTC. Its protein product is CASSITTGGAYEQYF.

The J gene is TRBJ2-7, the V gene TRBV29-1; weak D call: TRBD1 (6 bases). This CDR3 region has 15 residues. Germline loops: CDR1 SQVTM, CDR2 ANQGSEA. The V end lost 2 bases, the J end lost 3 bases, and 17 bases lay between the germline ends. The CDR3 region is CSVEPITQTGYEQYF. The DNA of the CDR3 is TGCAGCGTTGAACCTATTACCCAGACAGGCTACGAGCAGTACTTC.

CDR3 nucleotides: TGTGCCAGCAGTGTAGGCCGACGGAATACTGAAGCTTTCTTT. Amino acids: CASSVGRRNTEAFF. The chain is built from TRBV2 and TRBJ1-1; D is undetermined. The CDR3 extends over 14 amino acids. The germline CDR1 and CDR2 sequences are SNHLY and FYNNEI. The germline V and J ends were trimmed by 4 bases and 5 bases, with 14 bases remaining between them.